A single sample is the source of the 17 T cell receptor beta chains below, sequenced in a study of T cell responses to AZD1222 COVID-19 vaccine. Clones were sequenced by immunoSEQ multiplex PCR, and TCRdb holds only the in-frame ones, with some missing. The sample yields some 190,000 clones, around 92% seen once. The sample was peripheral blood, taken on day 0 of AZD1222 vaccination. These receptors all stem from an adult in good health.

Points on this clone: Other nucleotide sequences in the sample specify the same CDR3. The rearrangement links TRBV2 to TRBJ1-2; D not resolved. CDR1 is SNHLY, CDR2 FYNNEI, per germline. Trimming took off 2 bases at V and 3 bases at J, with 4 bases between the two ends. The CDR3 has 12 residues. This CDR3 is CASSESDYGYTF. The CDR3 nucleotides read TGTGCCAGCAGTGAATCTGACTATGGCTACACCTTC. Complete variable domain (other parts from reference TRBV2 and TRBJ1-2): EPEVTQTPSHQVTQMGQEVILRCVPISNHLYFYWYRQILGQKVEFLVSFYNNEISEKSEIFDDQFSVERPDGSNFTLKIRSTKLEDSAMYFCASSESDYGYTFGSGTRLTVV.

The chain employs TRBV7-2 and TRBJ2-2; possible D gene TRBD1, 5 bases. The germline V gene encodes CDR1 SGHTA and CDR2 FQGNSA. The CDR3 runs 15 residues. Deletions cut 1 base from V and 6 bases from J, with 12 bases between. Here the CDR3 reads CASSLVRVGAGELFF. In DNA form, the CDR3 reads TGTGCCAGCAGCTTAGTAAGGGTAGGGGCCGGGGAGCTGTTTTTT.

This clone has just a few counts. This chain links TRBV5-5 with TRBJ2-3; 9 bases line up with TRBD2. The germline CDR1 and CDR2 sequences are SGHKS and YYEKEE (reference sequence). The CDR3 totals 16 residues. The V segment lost 1 base and the J segment 4 bases; nucleotides outside the gene matches: 7. CDR3 bases: TGTGCCAGCAGCTTGAAAGCGGGGGGTGTTGCAGATACGCAGTATTTT. Encoded protein: CASSLKAGGVADTQYF.

J is TRBJ1-1 and V is TRBV2; no reliable D call. In germline, CDR1 is SNHLY, CDR2 FYNNEI. The V end was cut by 4 bases, the J end by 4 bases, with 13 bases between. CDR3 length: 14 residues. The chain's CDR3 is CASSGREGGTEAFF. The CDR3 DNA sequence: TGTGCCAGCAGTGGTAGGGAGGGTGGCACTGAAGCTTTCTTT.

V gene TRBV7-9 combines with J gene TRBJ2-5, with a possible D match to TRBD1 (5 bases). Germline V gene data show CDR1 as SEHNR and CDR2 as FQNEAQ (reference sequence). V was cut by 1 base and J by 4 bases, with 13 bases left in between. This CDR3 contains 15 residues. The CDR3 spells CASSLEPGRGETQYF. The CDR3 DNA sequence: TGTGCCAGCAGCTTAGAGCCAGGGCGCGGAGAGACCCAGTACTTC. Complete variable domain (other parts from reference TRBV7-9 and TRBJ2-5): DTGVSQNPRHKITKRGQNVTFRCDPISEHNRLYWYRQTLGQGPEFLTYFQNEAQLEKSRLLSDRFSAERPKGSFSTLEIQRTEQGDSAMYLCASSLEPGRGETQYFGPGTRLLVL.

The rearrangement uses TRBV6-1 and TRBJ1-2; D is unclear. Germline V gene data show CDR1 as MNHNS and CDR2 as SASEGT. Trimming took off 0 bases at V and 8 bases at J, with 7 bases between the two ends. The CDR3 runs to 12 residues. In DNA form, the CDR3 reads TGTGCCAGCAGTGAAGCTGTAGGGGGCTACACCTTC. It specifies CASSEAVGGYTF.

The sample holds one count of this clone. The V gene is TRBV3-1 (or the pseudogene TRBV3-2), the J gene TRBJ2-4, with D possibly being TRBD2 (5 bases). Germline CDR1 is LGHDT and CDR2 is YNNKEL (reference sequence). This CDR3 spans 11 amino acids. With 4 bases removed from V and 7 bases from J, the gap between germline ends came to 5 bases. In DNA form, the CDR3 reads TGTGCCAGCAGCCCGGGGAACATTCAGTACTTC. Its protein product is CASSPGNIQYF.

The sample holds one count of this clone. The gene calls are TRBV19 and TRBJ2-7; maybe TRBD1 (6 bases). The CDR3 is 14 residues long. Germline CDR1 and CDR2: LNHDA and SQIVND (reference sequence). The germline V and J ends were trimmed by 4 bases and 2 bases, with 12 bases remaining between them. CDR3 in amino acids: CASSKATGPYEQYF. The CDR3 nucleotides are TGTGCCAGTAGTAAGGCGACAGGTCCCTACGAGCAGTACTTC.

CDR3 nucleotide sequence: TGTGCCAGCTCACCCGCCGGGACAGGGGGCGAGTTAGGCGAAAAACTGTTTTTT. It encodes CASSPAGTGGELGEKLFF. V and J are TRBV18 and TRBJ1-4, with 12 bases matching TRBD1. Germline V gene sequence: CDR1 KGHSH, CDR2 LQKENI. Trimming took 3 bases from V and 8 from J; bases not matched to a gene: 13. CDR3 length equals 18 residues. The full variable domain, completed using reference TRBV18 and TRBJ1-4, is NAGVMQNPRHLVRRRGQEARLRCSPMKGHSHVYWYRQLPEEGLKFMVYLQKENIIDESGMPKERFSAEFPKEGPSILRIQQVVRGDSAAYFCASSPAGTGGELGEKLFFGSGTQLSVL.

The genes are TRBV7-8 and TRBJ1-1; TRBD1 might be the D (6 bases). Germline loops: CDR1 SGHVS, CDR2 FQNEAQ. V was clipped by 7 bases and J by 3 bases, with 15 bases between them. The CDR3 length is 14 residues. CDR3 amino acids: CASTLGHLDTEAFF. In nucleotides, the CDR3 is TGTGCCAGCACCCTGGGACACTTAGACACTGAAGCTTTCTTT. The whole variable domain, remainder taken from reference TRBV7-8 and TRBJ1-1, is GAGVSQSPRYKVAKRGQDVALRCDPISGHVSLFWYQQALGQGPEFLTYFQNEAQLDKSGLPSDRFFAERPEGSVSTLKIQRTQQEDSAVYLCASTLGHLDTEAFFGQGTRLTVV.

The chain uses TRBV5-5 and TRBJ1-5, with D possibly matching TRBD1 (5 bases). This CDR3 is built from 15 residues. CDR1 and CDR2 (germline): SGHKS, YYEKEE (reference sequence). V was pared by 2 bases and J by 0 bases, with 9 bases between. CDR3 residues: CASSFADSSNQPQHF. In DNA form, the CDR3 reads TGTGCCAGCAGCTTCGCCGACAGTAGCAATCAGCCCCAGCATTTT.

The chain uses TRBV7-8 and TRBJ2-1, with a weak D call TRBD2 (5 bases). The CDR3 consists of 13 residues. Trimming removed 3 bases at V and 2 bases at J, with 5 bases between. In germline, CDR1 is SGHVS, CDR2 FQNEAQ. CDR3 sequence: CASSFGAYNEQFF. The CDR3 coding sequence is TGTGCCAGCAGCTTCGGGGCCTACAATGAGCAGTTCTTC.

This chain links TRBV5-1 with TRBJ2-5; 9 bases line up with TRBD2. J gave up 0 bases and V 2 bases, and 8 bases lay outside the gene matches. Germline CDR1 reads SGHRS; CDR2 reads YFSETQ. The CDR3 has 17 residues. The CDR3 loop reads CASSFKRGAGYQETQYF. CDR3 DNA: TGCGCCAGCAGCTTTAAGCGGGGGGCGGGGTACCAAGAGACCCAGTACTTC.

The V gene is TRBV2, the J gene TRBJ2-2; D is uncertain. V dropped 6 bases and J dropped 0 bases, with 5 bases sitting between them. Germline V CDR1 and CDR2: SNHLY, FYNNEI. The CDR3 totals 13 residues. CDR3 sequence (DNA): TGTGCCAGCAGGACGGCGAACACCGGGGAGCTGTTTTTT. This sequence encodes CASRTANTGELFF.

This clone was recorded only once. The rearrangement joins TRBV9 to TRBJ1-2; 7 bases are a match to TRBD1. The CDR3 is 14 residues long. CDR1 is SGDLS and CDR2 is YYNGEE in the germline V gene. The V segment lost 2 bases and the J segment 8 bases; nucleotides outside the gene matches: 9. The CDR3 sequence is CASSVRQGADGYTF. In DNA form, the CDR3 reads TGTGCCAGCAGCGTCCGACAGGGTGCAGACGGCTACACCTTC.

The V and J genes are TRBV25-1 and TRBJ2-3; D remains unclear. Germline assignment: CDR1 MGHDK and CDR2 SYGVNS. The CDR3 totals 16 residues. V was pared by 1 base and J by 1 base, with 12 bases between. The CDR3 nucleotides read TGTGCCAGCAGTGAATTAGGGCGGAGCCGCACAGATACGCAGTATTTT. Protein product: CASSELGRSRTDTQYF. The full variable domain, with the rest looked up from reference TRBV25-1 and TRBJ2-3, is EADIYQTPRYLVIGTGKKITLECSQTMGHDKMYWYQQDPGMELHLIHYSYGVNSTEKGDLSSESTVSRIRTEHFPLTLESARPSHTSQYLCASSELGRSRTDTQYFGPGTRLTVL.

This clone was recorded only once. The same CDR3 is also encoded by other DNA sequences in this sample. The chain recombines TRBV3-1 (or the pseudogene TRBV3-2) with TRBJ2-7; TRBD1 might be the D (6 bases). Trimming took 4 bases from V and 1 from J, leaving 8 bases between them. The CDR3 runs 13 residues. Germline V gene data show CDR1 as LGHDT and CDR2 as YNNKEL (reference sequence). This chain's CDR3 is CASSLQGSYEQYF. DNA of the CDR3: TGTGCCAGCAGCCTCCAGGGGTCCTACGAGCAGTACTTC.